Shown below are 32 T cell receptor beta chains from a single sample sequenced in a study of T-cell memory formation after mild COVID-19. TCRdb fed the 5' RACE reads into MiXCR, producing one record per CDR3 protein. The sample records a few hundred thousand distinct CDR3 sequences, approximately 19% being singletons. Sequences were obtained from PBMCs or a T cell subset sorted from them (not recorded which). Receptor source: a man between 18 and 35 years old who had mild COVID-19 (a few samples of this study predate the infection). Cell type and time point are not known.

V and J are TRBV5-1 and TRBJ1-1, with a weak D call TRBD1 (6 bases). The length of the CDR3 is 15 residues. The germline CDR1 and CDR2 sequences are SGHRS and YFSETQ. Trimming removed 8 bases from V and 0 bases from J, with 17 bases in between. The CDR3 spells CASKPSGDMNTEAFF. DNA of the CDR3: TGCGCCAGTAAGCCCTCAGGGGACATGAACACTGAAGCTTTCTTT.

This clonotype came up many times. The chain recombines TRBV21-1 with TRBJ2-2; the DNA was not used to check the table's D call, TRBD1. TRBV21-1 is termed a pseudogene. The CDR3 loop spans 15 amino acids. CDR3 protein: CASSKEQGNTGELFF. The CDR3 DNA follows: TGTGCCAGCAGCAAAGAACAGGGAAACACCGGGGAGCTGTTTTTT.

This clonotype was observed a handful of times. The V gene is TRBV19, the J gene TRBJ1-1, with D tentatively TRBD1 (5 bases). V was trimmed by 2 bases and J by 4 bases, leaving 8 bases between them. Germline loops: CDR1 LNHDA, CDR2 SQIVND (reference sequence). This CDR3 is 13 amino acids long. CDR3 sequence (DNA): TGTGCCAGTAGTATATGGGGCGGCACTGAAGCTTTCTTT. It is translated as CASSIWGGTEAFF.

This clonotype was observed a few times. V and J are TRBV7-3 and TRBJ2-7; 10 bases fit TRBD1. The V and J ends lost 6 bases and 2 bases, in that order; junction bases with no gene match: 10. Germline V lookup: CDR1 SGHTA, CDR2 FQGTGA. The CDR3 is 16 amino acids. The CDR3 spells CASRDQGQGPTYEQYV. The DNA of the CDR3 is TGTGCCAGCAGGGACCAGGGACAGGGGCCAACCTACGAGCAGTACGTC.

The gene calls are TRBV5-1 and TRBJ2-3, with D maybe TRBD2 (6 bases). V lost 0 bases to trimming and J lost 3 bases, with 11 bases between them. The V gene's germline CDR1 is SGHRS and CDR2 YFSETQ. The CDR3 is made up of 15 amino acids. The CDR3 coding sequence is TGCGCCAGCAGCTTGGGACCGGGGGAAACAGATACGCAGTATTTT. Translating gives CASSLGPGETDTQYF.

There are a few counts of this clonotype. The rearrangement uses TRBV7-2 and TRBJ1-5; TRBD1 matches 7 bases. This CDR3 has 14 amino acids. CDR1 SGHTA and CDR2 FQGNSA come from the germline V gene. V shed 4 bases, J shed 5 bases, and the junction held 5 bases outside the gene matches. CDR3 nucleotides: TGTGCCAGCAGCTCTGGACAGGCGGATCAGCCCCAGCATTTT. As protein: CASSSGQADQPQHF. Complete variable domain (other parts from reference TRBV7-2 and TRBJ1-5): GAGVSQSPSNKVTEKGKDVELRCDPISGHTALYWYRQSLGQGLEFLIYFQGNSAPDKSGLPSDRFSAERTGGSVSTLTIQRTQQEDSAVYLCASSSGQADQPQHFGDGTRLSIL.

V usage is TRBV5-4 and J usage is TRBJ2-7; 7 bases are a match to TRBD1. This CDR3 is 13 amino acids long. The germline gives CDR1 SGHNT, CDR2 YYREEE (reference sequence). V lost 5 bases and J lost 5; bases outside the gene matches: 7. The CDR3 region is CASSISTGDEQYV. The CDR3, as DNA: TGTGCCAGCAGTATCTCAACAGGGGACGAGCAGTACGTC.

There are a few counts of this clonotype. V usage is TRBV24-1 and J usage is TRBJ2-5, with 7 bases matching TRBD1. Germline V gene sequence: CDR1 KGHDR, CDR2 SFDVKD. After removal of 4 bases from V and 5 bases from J, the junction contained 9 bases not matched to a gene. The CDR3 contains 15 residues. The CDR3 protein is CATSEWTGSGETQYF. CDR3 DNA sequence: TGTGCCACCAGTGAGTGGACAGGTTCTGGGGAGACCCAGTACTTC.

This chain uses TRBV20-1 with TRBJ2-7; a possible D gene is TRBD1 (5 bases). Germline loops: CDR1 DFQATT, CDR2 SNEGSKA (reference sequence). Trimming stripped 1 base from V and 2 bases from J, with 9 bases between. The CDR3 runs 13 residues. The CDR3 sequence: CSARGGATYEQYF. Written as DNA, the CDR3 is TGCAGTGCTAGAGGGGGCGCAACCTACGAGCAGTACTTC.

V is TRBV7-9 and J is TRBJ2-5; D may match TRBD1 or TRBD2 (6 bases each). V was trimmed by 5 bases and J by 2 bases, leaving 15 bases between them. The CDR3 is 15 residues long. CDR1 and CDR2 from the germline V gene are SEHNR and FQNEAQ (reference sequence). Here the CDR3 reads CASSPERGVQETQYF. CDR3 in DNA: TGTGCCAGCAGCCCGGAGAGGGGGGTACAAGAGACCCAGTACTTC.

This clonotype appeared a few times. V and J are TRBV3-1 and TRBJ2-3; 9 bases agree with TRBD1. Germline loops: CDR1 LGHDT, CDR2 YNNKEL (reference sequence). This CDR3 comprises 17 residues. With 0 bases clipped from V and 6 bases from J, the junction kept 10 bases outside the gene matches. The CDR3 sequence is CASSQDASGQGSDTQYF. The CDR3 nucleotides are TGTGCCAGCAGCCAAGATGCGTCGGGACAGGGATCCGATACGCAGTATTTT.

This clonotype appeared a few times. The chain couples TRBV3-1 to TRBJ1-4; a possible D gene is TRBD1 (5 bases). Germline CDR1 is LGHDT and CDR2 is YNNKEL (reference sequence). CDR3 size: 15 residues. V was cut by 4 bases and J by 2 bases, with 11 bases left in between. CDR3 nucleotide sequence: TGTGCCAGCAGCCGATTGAAGGGGACTAATGAAAAACTGTTTTTT. This codes for CASSRLKGTNEKLFF. The full variable domain, rest sourced from reference TRBV3-1 and TRBJ1-4, is DTAVSQTPKYLVTQMGNDKSIKCEQNLGHDTMYWYKQDSKKFLKIMFSYNNKELIINETVPNRFSPKSPDKAHLNLHINSLELGDSAVYFCASSRLKGTNEKLFFGSGTQLSVL.

The rearrangement uses TRBV12-3 or TRBV12-4 and TRBJ2-7; no firm D call. The V and J ends lost 1 base and 6 bases respectively, with 4 bases between them. The CDR3 runs 11 residues. CDR3 protein: CASSLGLEQYV. The CDR3, as DNA: TGTGCCAGCAGTTTAGGGCTCGAGCAGTACGTC.

V gene TRBV7-2 combines with J gene TRBJ2-7, with D possibly TRBD2 on 7 matching bases. CDR1 SGHTA and CDR2 FQGNSA come from the germline V gene. The CDR3 consists of 14 residues. V was clipped by 0 bases and J by 6 bases, with 12 bases between them. The CDR3 is CASSLAGGPSEQYF. Written as DNA, the CDR3 is TGTGCCAGCAGCTTAGCGGGGGGGCCTTCCGAGCAGTACTTC.

This chain joins TRBV4-2 and TRBJ1-5; a weak D match, TRBD1 (5 bases). V was pared by 0 bases and J by 9 bases, with 18 bases between. From germline, CDR1 is LGHNA and CDR2 YNFKEQ. The CDR3 consists of 16 residues. CDR3 DNA: TGTGCCAGCAGCCAAGATCTCGGGGACGGGGGGAGGCCCCAGCATTTT. Translating gives CASSQDLGDGGRPQHF.

This clonotype was recorded a few times. V is TRBV5-5 and J is TRBJ2-5; D not certain. The CDR3 totals 13 residues. The V gene lost 1 base and the J gene lost 5 bases, with 9 bases spanning the gap. Germline CDR1 and CDR2: SGHKS and YYEKEE (reference sequence). The CDR3 sequence is CASSLQLRETQYF. Here the CDR3 DNA reads TGTGCCAGCAGCTTGCAGCTCCGGGAGACCCAGTACTTC. Full variable domain (outside the CDR3, taken from reference TRBV5-5 and TRBJ2-5): DAGVTQSPTHLIKTRGQQVTLRCSPISGHKSVSWYQQVLGQGPQFIFQYYEKEERGRGNFPDRFSARQFPNYSSELNVNALLLGDSALYLCASSLQLRETQYFGPGTRLLVL.

This clonotype was seen more than once but under ten times. The V and J genes are TRBV30 and TRBJ1-1; 7 bases match TRBD1. The germline gives CDR1 GTSNPN, CDR2 SVGIG (reference sequence). With 0 bases clipped from V and 4 bases from J, the junction kept 8 bases outside the gene matches. The CDR3 sequence is 15 residues long. CDR3 loop: CAWSVLGQGGTEAFF. CDR3 in DNA: TGTGCCTGGAGTGTTCTAGGGCAGGGGGGCACTGAAGCTTTCTTT.

This clonotype was detected many times. This sequence joins TRBV19 and TRBJ2-5; tentative D call: TRBD2 (6 bases). The CDR3 sequence is 15 residues long. Trimming took 10 bases from V and 4 from J, leaving 22 bases between them. CDR1 is LNHDA and CDR2 is SQIVND in the germline V gene (reference sequence). The CDR3 coding sequence is TGTGCCATCTCACCGCCGGGGACTGTACGAGAGACCCAGTACTTC. It encodes CAISPPGTVRETQYF.

The V call is TRBV6-1, the J call TRBJ2-7, with 7 bases identical to TRBD2. Per the germline V gene, CDR1 is MNHNS and CDR2 is SASEGT. This CDR3 has 17 amino acids. V was clipped by 2 bases and J by 0 bases; unmatched bases: 10. The CDR3 loop is CASSEKVGGGYSYEQYF. In DNA, the CDR3 is TGTGCCAGCAGTGAAAAAGTCGGCGGGGGATACTCCTACGAGCAGTACTTC.

This clonotype showed up just a few times. The chain couples TRBV12-3 or TRBV12-4 to TRBJ1-1; TRBD1 agrees at 9 bases. V was pared by 4 bases and J by 3 bases, with 6 bases of the junction left unmatched. The CDR3 loop spans 15 amino acids. The CDR3 DNA reads as TGTGCCAGCAGTTCTTGGGACAGGGCGGACACTGAAGCTTTCTTT. This codes for CASSSWDRADTEAFF.

This clonotype appeared a few times. The chain combines TRBV5-6 with TRBJ2-1, with D unresolved. Germline loops: CDR1 SGHDT, CDR2 YYEEEE. CDR3 length: 16 residues. Trimming shortened V by 6 bases and J by 0 bases, and 16 bases separated the two germline ends. The CDR3 is CASTPIHGGSYNEQFF. CDR3 in DNA: TGTGCCAGCACCCCGATCCACGGCGGCTCCTACAATGAGCAGTTCTTC.

The chain carries TRBV6-1 and TRBJ1-5; D may be TRBD1 (5 bases). CDR1 and CDR2 (germline): MNHNS, SASEGT. The CDR3 totals 14 residues. V was cut by 7 bases and J by 2 bases, with 12 bases left in between. The CDR3 DNA reads TGTGCCAGCACACGGGGCGGCGGCAATCAGCCCCAGCATTTT. This translates into CASTRGGGNQPQHF.

This clonotype was observed many times. The chain combines TRBV3-2 with TRBJ2-3; the D call TRBD1 from the table was never checked on the DNA. TRBV3-2 represents a pseudogene. This CDR3 comprises 17 residues. The CDR3 region is CASSQHLGTGGADTQYF. In nucleotides, the CDR3 is TGTGCCAGCAGCCAACACCTCGGGACAGGGGGAGCCGATACGCAGTATTTT.

This chain connects TRBV11-2 to TRBJ2-7, with unresolved D. CDR1 SGHAT and CDR2 FQNNGV come from the germline V gene. There are 11 residues in the CDR3. Trimming pared 3 bases from V and 6 bases from J, leaving 6 bases between. CDR3 coding DNA: TGTGCCAGCAGCTTTTTGGGCGAGCAGTACGTC. It translates to CASSFLGEQYV.

The CDR3 sequence: CASSDRLAFF. CDR3 sequence (DNA): TGTGCCAGCAGTGACAGACTAGCTTTCTTT. V is TRBV6-1 and J is TRBJ1-1; D gene unclear. V lost 3 bases, J lost 10 bases, and 6 bases lay in between. This CDR3 is 10 amino acids long. Germline V CDR1 and CDR2: MNHNS, SASEGT.

The chain carries TRBV5-1 and TRBJ1-5; D is perhaps TRBD1 (5 bases). From germline, CDR1 is SGHRS and CDR2 YFSETQ. This CDR3 has 14 amino acids. The V end was cut by 0 bases, the J end by 9 bases, with 13 bases between. CDR3: CASSLAQGLGPQHF. The CDR3, as DNA: TGCGCCAGCAGCTTGGCCCAGGGACTAGGGCCCCAGCATTTT.

The chain carries TRBV27 and TRBJ2-3; D perhaps matches TRBD2 (6 bases). The CDR3 covers 17 residues. The V end was cut by 8 bases, the J end by 1 base, with 22 bases between. Germline assignment: CDR1 MNHEY and CDR2 SMNVEV (reference sequence). The CDR3 protein is CASAHRDSTWGTDTQYF. The CDR3 region has the DNA TGTGCCAGCGCCCACCGGGACTCTACCTGGGGCACAGATACGCAGTATTTT.

This clonotype was counted ten times or more. The chain joins TRBV3-1 to TRBJ2-1; a weak D match, TRBD1 (5 bases). This CDR3 has 14 amino acids. The V end lost 0 bases, the J end lost 8 bases, and 11 bases lay between the germline ends. Per the germline V gene, CDR1 is LGHDT and CDR2 is YNNKEL (reference sequence). The chain's CDR3 is CASSQDGWGYEQFF. CDR3 DNA sequence: TGTGCCAGCAGCCAAGACGGGTGGGGCTATGAGCAGTTCTTC.

The chain couples TRBV7-3 to TRBJ2-5; D gene ambiguous. V dropped 2 bases and J dropped 5 bases, with 15 bases sitting between them. Germline values: CDR1 SGHTA, CDR2 FQGTGA. The CDR3 runs 15 residues. In DNA, the CDR3 is TGTGCCAGCAGCTTATACCCGTCCCGCGCGGAGACCCAGTACTTC. Its protein is CASSLYPSRAETQYF.

The chain recombines TRBV18 with TRBJ2-7; D possibly corresponds to TRBD2 (5 bases). This CDR3 has 13 amino acids. Germline V CDR1 and CDR2: KGHSH, LQKENI. Trimming pared 3 bases from V and 6 bases from J, leaving 12 bases between. The CDR3 DNA sequence: TGTGCCAGCTCACCCACCGGGGATGCCGAGCAGTACTTC. Its protein is CASSPTGDAEQYF.

V usage is TRBV6-4 and J usage is TRBJ1-1, with TRBD1 as a possible D gene (6 bases). Trimming took 2 bases from V and 14 from J, leaving 9 bases between them. The CDR3 contains 10 residues. Germline V gene data show CDR1 as MRHNA and CDR2 as SNTAGT. CDR3 nucleotides: TGTGCCAGCAGTGACAACCAGGGGTTCTTT. It yields the protein CASSDNQGFF.

This chain connects TRBV20-1 to TRBJ2-1; TRBD2 is a possible D gene (7 bases). Trimming cost V 8 bases and J 7 bases, with 15 bases left between them. The length of the CDR3 is 12 residues. CDR1 is DFQATT, CDR2 SNEGSKA, per germline (reference sequence). In DNA form, the CDR3 reads TGCAGTACACGCGGGGGCCGAAATGAGCAGTTCTTC. This translates into CSTRGGRNEQFF.